One sample yielded the 18 T cell receptor beta chains listed below, sequenced in a study of shared clonotypes between healthy human individuals. Method: immunoSEQ multiplex PCR; TCRdb's copy keeps in-frame clones and lacks some. The repertoire holds roughly 2 million clones, about 95% seen once, with roughly 1% in the top ten. Naive CD8 cells comprised CD45RO-negative, CCR7-positively selected cells, excluding terminally differentiated effector memory CD45RA+ cells. The sequenced sample was naive CD8+ T cells sorted from blood. These receptors all come from a man between 18 and 29 years old in good health.

The chain recombines TRBV27 with TRBJ2-1; 9 bases line up with TRBD1. This CDR3 spans 14 amino acids. Per germline, CDR1 MNHEY and CDR2 SMNVEV (reference sequence). V shed 6 bases and J 8 bases; nucleotides not matched to a gene: 8. CDR3 in DNA: TGTGCCAGCAGACCGGGACAGGGATTGCATGAGCAGTTCTTC. This sequence encodes CASRPGQGLHEQFF.

Concerning this clone itself: This may stem from a read error, because a much larger clone lies one nucleotide away. Additional DNA sequences in this sample encode the identical CDR3. The rearrangement links TRBV5-4 to TRBJ1-1; no firm D call. This CDR3 contains 13 residues. Germline V gene lookup returns CDR1 SGHNT and CDR2 YYREEE (reference sequence). V shed 0 bases and J shed 1 base, with 4 bases lying between them. In DNA form, the CDR3 reads TGTGCCAGCAGCTTGGCACAGAACACTGAAGCTTTCTTT. The encoded protein is CASSLAQNTEAFF.

The rearrangement joins TRBV9 to TRBJ2-2, with D perhaps matching TRBD1 (5 bases). The germline V gene has CDR1 SGDLS and CDR2 YYNGEE. V shed 3 bases and J shed 6 bases, with 9 bases lying between them. This CDR3 region has 13 residues. The CDR3 loop is CASSGTGSGELFF. DNA of the CDR3: TGTGCCAGCAGCGGCACAGGTTCCGGGGAGCTGTTTTTT. Together with reference TRBV9 and TRBJ2-2, the CDR3 gives the full variable domain: DSGVTQTPKHLITATGQRVTLRCSPRSGDLSVYWYQQSLDQGLQFLIQYYNGEERAKGNILERFSAQQFPDLHSELNLSSLELGDSALYFCASSGTGSGELFFGEGSRLTVL.

J is TRBJ1-2 and V is TRBV11-2; 10 bases are a match to TRBD1. Per the germline V gene, CDR1 is SGHAT and CDR2 is FQNNGV. The CDR3 extends over 18 amino acids. V dropped 5 bases and J dropped 0; count of bases not matched to a gene: 12. This CDR3 is CASSQRQGANEANYGYTF. CDR3 coding DNA: TGTGCCAGCAGCCAAAGACAGGGGGCAAATGAAGCTAACTATGGCTACACCTTC.

The chain's CDR3 is CSVDRGGQGYTF. CDR3 coding DNA: TGCAGCGTTGACAGGGGAGGGCAGGGCTACACCTTC. The V and J genes are TRBV29-1 and TRBJ1-2, with a tentative D call TRBD1 (6 bases). Trimming pared 3 bases from V and 8 bases from J, leaving 13 bases between. The CDR3 loop spans 12 amino acids. Per germline, CDR1 SQVTM and CDR2 ANQGSEA.

J is TRBJ1-1 and V is TRBV4-2; the D is unclear. Germline CDR1 LGHNA, CDR2 YNFKEQ. Trimming shortened V by 1 base and J by 1 base, and 16 bases separated the two germline ends. The CDR3 totals 17 residues. The CDR3 DNA is TGTGCCAGCAGCCAAGTCCAGGACGGCAATAGGAACACTGAAGCTTTCTTT. This encodes CASSQVQDGNRNTEAFF.

The chain combines TRBV29-1 with TRBJ2-2, with D possibly matching TRBD2 (7 bases). Germline-derived CDR1 and CDR2 are SQVTM and ANQGSEA. V gave up 1 base and J gave up 6 bases, with 21 bases separating them. The CDR3 runs 17 residues. The DNA for the CDR3 is TGCAGCGTTGAAGGGCCAGGGGAGGGCCATCCGGCCGGGGAGCTGTTTTTT. The encoded protein is CSVEGPGEGHPAGELFF.

J is TRBJ2-3 and V is TRBV5-3; D tentatively reads TRBD1 or TRBD2 (6 bases each). TRBV5-3 is an ORF, with its function uncertain. The CDR3 loop spans 16 amino acids. Trimming removed 10 bases from V and 1 base from J, with 22 bases in between. The CDR3 coding sequence is TGTGCCCCGCCGGGCGGGACACCGAGGGGCACAGATACGCAGTATTTT. This codes for CAPPGGTPRGTDTQYF.

The chain couples TRBV28 to TRBJ2-7; D may be TRBD1 (6 bases). V was cut by 4 bases and J by 3 bases, with 10 bases left in between. The CDR3 is 13 amino acids. Germline values: CDR1 MDHEN, CDR2 SYDVKM. CDR3 coding DNA: TGTGCCAGCAGTTCCCGGACAGACTACGAGCAGTACTTC. This translates into CASSSRTDYEQYF.

The genes are TRBV11-2 and TRBJ2-7, with D perhaps matching TRBD1 (6 bases). This CDR3 contains 15 residues. Trimming stripped 3 bases from V and 4 bases from J, with 16 bases between. Germline loops: CDR1 SGHAT, CDR2 FQNNGV. Here the CDR3 reads CASSLGAQGSYEQYF. The CDR3, as DNA: TGTGCCAGCAGCTTGGGGGCACAGGGTTCTTACGAGCAGTACTTC.

A word on this clone: The sample contains more than one DNA sequence encoding this CDR3. V gene TRBV9 combines with J gene TRBJ2-7; TRBD1 matches 9 bases. V trimming: 0 bases; J trimming: 5 bases; junction bases outside the gene matches: 6. This CDR3 has 15 amino acids. CDR1 and CDR2 from the germline V gene are SGDLS and YYNGEE. CDR3 amino acids: CASSVETGGVNEQYF. The CDR3 DNA sequence: TGTGCCAGCAGCGTAGAAACAGGGGGCGTCAACGAGCAGTACTTC.

The V call is TRBV2, the J call TRBJ2-5; TRBD2 aligns across 8 bases. V trimming: 6 bases; J trimming: 0 bases; junction bases outside the gene matches: 3. This CDR3 contains 14 residues. Germline CDR1 SNHLY, CDR2 FYNNEI. The CDR3 sequence: CASRASGYQETQYF. For the CDR3, the DNA is TGTGCCAGCAGGGCTAGCGGGTACCAAGAGACCCAGTACTTC.

This clone has just one count. The chain recombines TRBV4-1 with TRBJ2-7, with D unclear. Per germline, CDR1 MGHRA and CDR2 YSYEKL. Trimming pared 4 bases from V and 9 bases from J, leaving 19 bases between. The CDR3 is made up of 14 amino acids. For the CDR3, the DNA is TGCGCCAGCAGCCTAAAAGTACCCGGTAATGGGCAGTACTTC. This translates into CASSLKVPGNGQYF.

The chain is built from TRBV13 and TRBJ1-5; D call uncertain. CDR3 length: 17 residues. The V gene lost 5 bases and the J gene lost 1 base, with 18 bases spanning the gap. Germline loops: CDR1 PRHDT, CDR2 FYEKMQ (reference sequence). CDR3 amino acids: CASSPPYGEVSNQPQHF. The CDR3 DNA follows: TGTGCCAGCAGCCCGCCTTATGGGGAAGTAAGCAATCAGCCCCAGCATTTT.

V and J are TRBV7-9 and TRBJ1-5; D is possibly TRBD1 (5 bases). Trimming took 3 bases from V and 1 from J, leaving 7 bases between them. Looked up from germline, CDR1 is SEHNR and CDR2 is FQNEAQ (reference sequence). The CDR3 loop spans 14 amino acids. CDR3: CASSFGASNQPQHF. The CDR3 bases are TGTGCCAGCAGCTTCGGGGCAAGCAATCAGCCCCAGCATTTT. Full variable domain (missing parts from reference TRBV7-9 and TRBJ1-5): DTGVSQNPRHKITKRGQNVTFRCDPISEHNRLYWYRQTLGQGPEFLTYFQNEAQLEKSRLLSDRFSAERPKGSFSTLEIQRTEQGDSAMYLCASSFGASNQPQHFGDGTRLSIL.

The chain links TRBV10-3 to TRBJ2-7, with D perhaps TRBD1 or TRBD2 (5 bases each). Germline V gene lookup returns CDR1 ENHRY and CDR2 SYGVKD. This CDR3 has 12 amino acids. The V end was cut by 7 bases, the J end by 6 bases, with 13 bases between. CDR3 region: CAINRDGSEQYF. CDR3 sequence (DNA): TGTGCCATCAATCGGGACGGTTCCGAGCAGTACTTC.

About this clone: In the same sample, other DNA sequences code for this CDR3. The chain recombines TRBV6-5 with TRBJ2-2; TRBD1 aligns across 7 bases. Germline CDR1 MNHEY, CDR2 SVGAGI. Trimming removed 3 bases from V and 1 base from J; junction bases left unmatched: 2. The CDR3 consists of 15 residues. CDR3 sequence reads: CASSYRTGNTGELFF. DNA of the CDR3: TGTGCCAGCAGTTATAGGACAGGGAACACCGGGGAGCTGTTTTTT.

In this sample, this clone turned up once. This rearrangement joins TRBV11-3 to TRBJ1-5, with 8 bases matching TRBD1. The CDR3 consists of 15 residues. Germline CDR1 SGHNT, CDR2 YENEEA. V trimming: 2 bases; J trimming: 7 bases; junction bases outside the gene matches: 7. The CDR3 sequence is CASSLPDRVGQPQHF. In nucleotides, the CDR3 is TGTGCCAGCAGCTTACCGGACAGGGTAGGCCAGCCCCAGCATTTT.